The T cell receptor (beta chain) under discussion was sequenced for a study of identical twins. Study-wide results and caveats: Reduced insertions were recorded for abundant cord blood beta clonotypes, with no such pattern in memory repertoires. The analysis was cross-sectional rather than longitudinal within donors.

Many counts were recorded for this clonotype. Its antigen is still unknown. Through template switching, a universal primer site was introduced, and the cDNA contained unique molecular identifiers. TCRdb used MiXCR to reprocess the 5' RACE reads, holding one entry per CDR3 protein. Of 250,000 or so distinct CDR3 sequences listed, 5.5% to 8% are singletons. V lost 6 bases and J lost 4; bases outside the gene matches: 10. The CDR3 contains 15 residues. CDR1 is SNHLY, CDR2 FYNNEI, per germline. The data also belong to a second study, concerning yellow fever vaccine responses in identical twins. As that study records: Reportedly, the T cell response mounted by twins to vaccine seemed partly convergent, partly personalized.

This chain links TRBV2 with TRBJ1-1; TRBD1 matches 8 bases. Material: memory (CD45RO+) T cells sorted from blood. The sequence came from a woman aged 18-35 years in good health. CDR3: CASRDWTGSGTEAFF. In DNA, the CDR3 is TGTGCCAGCAGGGATTGGACAGGGTCGGGCACTGAAGCTTTCTTT.